Following are 10 T cell receptor beta chains from one sample sequenced in a study of Ad26.COV2.S vaccination and SARS-CoV-2 variants. Documented treatment: 15 to 20 received Ad26.COV2.S at low or high dose, single or two shots; 5 received placebo; per-sample allocation not given. Sampling took place 63 days after the first vaccine or placebo injection. Here immunoSEQ multiplex PCR was the method, and the copy in TCRdb shows in-frame clones only, minus some. Of more than 300,000 clones listed, 85% were seen once; the top ten hold approximately 2%. Sequenced here: peripheral blood, sampled in a trial of Ad26.COV2.S vaccine versus placebo. These receptors came from a person between 18 and 65 years old who received the Ad26.COV2.S COVID-19 vaccine or a placebo.

The chain couples TRBV13 to TRBJ1-5, with D unclear. V was pared by 0 bases and J by 2 bases, with 5 bases between. The CDR3 extends over 14 amino acids. The germline V gene has CDR1 PRHDT and CDR2 FYEKMQ (reference sequence). The CDR3 region has the DNA TGTGCCAGCAGCTTAGGGTATGGCAATCAGCCCCAGCATTTT. This sequence encodes CASSLGYGNQPQHF.

The genes are TRBV20-1 and TRBJ1-2, with no clear D. This CDR3 region has 10 residues. The V end was cut by 6 bases, the J end by 7 bases, with 9 bases between. The germline CDR1 and CDR2 sequences are DFQATT and SNEGSKA (reference sequence). The CDR3 nucleotides read TGCAGTGCCGCATGGGGTGGCTACACCTTC. It yields the protein CSAAWGGYTF.

This chain joins TRBV18 and TRBJ2-4; 7 positions match TRBD2. Per the germline V gene, CDR1 is KGHSH and CDR2 is LQKENI. V trimming: 4 bases; J trimming: 8 bases; junction bases outside the gene matches: 11. The CDR3 loop spans 15 amino acids. The CDR3 DNA follows: TGTGCCAGCTCACGAGTCCCTGGGGGGGAGGACATTCAGTACTTC. Its translation: CASSRVPGGEDIQYF.

The chain uses TRBV7-2 and TRBJ1-4, with 8 bases fitting TRBD1. This CDR3 is built from 13 residues. From germline, CDR1 is SGHTA and CDR2 FQGNSA. V lost 3 bases to trimming and J lost 11 bases; unmatched junction nucleotides: 5. DNA for the CDR3: TGTGCCAGCAGCTTTACCCGGGACAGGAAACTGTTTTTT. Its translation is CASSFTRDRKLFF.

The rearrangement links TRBV25-1 to TRBJ1-2; D uncertain. Germline values: CDR1 MGHDK, CDR2 SYGVNS. This CDR3 has 15 residues. The V gene lost 1 base and the J gene lost 0 bases, with 9 bases spanning the gap. DNA of the CDR3: TGTGCCAGCAGTGAATTTAAGGGCCCTAACTATGGCTACACCTTC. This codes for CASSEFKGPNYGYTF.

Concerning this clone itself: Other DNA sequences in this sample translate to the same CDR3. The chain joins TRBV9 to TRBJ1-3; no reliable D call. Per germline, CDR1 SGDLS and CDR2 YYNGEE. This CDR3 region has 14 residues. Trimming took 2 bases from V and 0 from J, leaving 6 bases between them. The CDR3 sequence: CASSVRGSGNTIYF. The DNA for the CDR3 is TGTGCCAGCAGCGTCCGGGGCTCTGGAAACACCATATATTTT. Variable domain in full (rest from reference TRBV9 and TRBJ1-3): DSGVTQTPKHLITATGQRVTLRCSPRSGDLSVYWYQQSLDQGLQFLIQYYNGEERAKGNILERFSAQQFPDLHSELNLSSLELGDSALYFCASSVRGSGNTIYFGEGSWLTVV.

This chain uses TRBV9 with TRBJ2-1; D possibly corresponds to TRBD1 (5 bases). Trimming pared 2 bases from V and 8 bases from J, leaving 26 bases between. CDR3 size: 18 residues. Germline CDR1 and CDR2: SGDLS and YYNGEE. The CDR3 DNA sequence: TGTGCCAGCAGCGTTAGTGGTTTGGGGCGTTCCATTACTGATGAGCAGTTCTTC. Its translation: CASSVSGLGRSITDEQFF.

A word on this clone: Other DNA variants within this sample encode the same CDR3. This sequence joins TRBV9 and TRBJ2-3; D gene unclear. The CDR3 has 15 amino acids. Germline V lookup: CDR1 SGDLS, CDR2 YYNGEE. Trimming removed 0 bases from V and 0 bases from J, with 8 bases in between. Written as DNA, the CDR3 is TGTGCCAGCAGCGTAGGTTTAGCTAGCACAGATACGCAGTATTTT. The encoded protein is CASSVGLASTDTQYF. The full variable domain, completed using reference TRBV9 and TRBJ2-3, is DSGVTQTPKHLITATGQRVTLRCSPRSGDLSVYWYQQSLDQGLQFLIQYYNGEERAKGNILERFSAQQFPDLHSELNLSSLELGDSALYFCASSVGLASTDTQYFGPGTRLTVL.

This chain joins TRBV9 and TRBJ1-6; D remains ambiguous. The CDR3 loop spans 14 amino acids. Germline CDR1 is SGDLS and CDR2 is YYNGEE. The ends were cut back, 0 bases at V and 6 bases at J, with 7 bases in the middle. DNA for the CDR3: TGTGCCAGCAGCGTAGAACAGCTTAATTCACCCCTCCACTTT. It yields the protein CASSVEQLNSPLHF.

The chain employs TRBV6-1 and TRBJ1-4; D unclear. Per germline, CDR1 MNHNS and CDR2 SASEGT. This CDR3 region has 16 residues. The V end lost 3 bases, the J end lost 13 bases, and 24 bases lay between the germline ends. The CDR3: CASSDWARSVLEALFF. The CDR3 DNA follows: TGTGCCAGCAGTGATTGGGCCAGGTCGGTACTGGAGGCACTGTTTTTT.